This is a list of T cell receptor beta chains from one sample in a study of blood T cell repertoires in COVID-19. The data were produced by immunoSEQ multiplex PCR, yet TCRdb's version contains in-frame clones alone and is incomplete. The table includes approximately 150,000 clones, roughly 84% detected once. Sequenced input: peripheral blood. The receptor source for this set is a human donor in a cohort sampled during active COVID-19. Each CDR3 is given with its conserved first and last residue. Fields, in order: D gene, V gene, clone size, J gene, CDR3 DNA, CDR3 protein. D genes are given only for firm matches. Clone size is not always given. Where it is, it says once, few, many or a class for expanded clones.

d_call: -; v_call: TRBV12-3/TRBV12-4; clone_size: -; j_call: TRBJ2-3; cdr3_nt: TGTGCCAGCAGATACACAGATACGCAGTATTTT; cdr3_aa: CASRYTDTQYF
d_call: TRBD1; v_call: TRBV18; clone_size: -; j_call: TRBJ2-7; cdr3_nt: TGTGCCAGCTCACCGGGACAGAGCTCCTACGAGCAGTACTTC; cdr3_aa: CASSPGQSSYEQYF
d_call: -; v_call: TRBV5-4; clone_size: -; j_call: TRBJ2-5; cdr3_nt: TGTGCCAGCAGCTTGGATCGGGAGACCCAGTACTTC; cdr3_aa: CASSLDRETQYF
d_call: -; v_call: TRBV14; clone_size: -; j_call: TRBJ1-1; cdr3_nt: TGTGCCAGCAGCGAAACTCTGAACACTGAAGCTTTCTTT; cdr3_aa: CASSETLNTEAFF
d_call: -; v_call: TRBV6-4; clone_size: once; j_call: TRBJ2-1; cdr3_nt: TGTGCCAGCAGTGAGTCCGGACATGACAATGAGCAGTTCTTC; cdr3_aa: CASSESGHDNEQFF
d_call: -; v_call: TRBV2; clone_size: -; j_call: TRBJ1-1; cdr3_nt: TGTGCCAGCAGTGATGAGGGGAACACTGAAGCTTTCTTT; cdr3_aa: CASSDEGNTEAFF
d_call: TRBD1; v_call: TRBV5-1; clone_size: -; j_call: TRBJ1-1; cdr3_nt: TGCGCCAGCAGCGAACAGGGGTTGGACACTGAAGCTTTCTTT; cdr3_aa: CASSEQGLDTEAFF
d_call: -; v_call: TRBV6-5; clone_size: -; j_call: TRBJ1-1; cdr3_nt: TGTGCCAGCAGCCGGACAGTTGGCACTGAAGCTTTCTTT; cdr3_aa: CASSRTVGTEAFF
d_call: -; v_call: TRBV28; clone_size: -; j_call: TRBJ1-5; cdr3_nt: TGTGCCAGCAGCCCCCCGGGAGGAAACAATCAGCCCCAGCATTTT; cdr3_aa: CASSPPGGNNQPQHF
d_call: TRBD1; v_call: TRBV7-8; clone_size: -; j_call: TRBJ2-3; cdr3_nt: TGTGCCAGCAGCTTTGCAGGGGGCAGTCCAGATACGCAGTATTTT; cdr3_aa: CASSFAGGSPDTQYF
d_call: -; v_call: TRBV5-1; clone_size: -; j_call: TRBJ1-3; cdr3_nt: TGCGCCAGCAGCCCACAGGGCTCTGGAAACACCATATATTTT; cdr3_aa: CASSPQGSGNTIYF
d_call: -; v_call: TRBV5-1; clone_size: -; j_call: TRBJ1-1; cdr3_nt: TGCGCCAGCAGCAGAACAGGGTTGGGCACTGAAGCTTTCTTT; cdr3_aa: CASSRTGLGTEAFF
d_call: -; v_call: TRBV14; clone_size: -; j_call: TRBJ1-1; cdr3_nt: TGTGCCAGCAGCCAAGTGGGGGGTGGGACTGAAGCTTTCTTT; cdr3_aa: CASSQVGGGTEAFF
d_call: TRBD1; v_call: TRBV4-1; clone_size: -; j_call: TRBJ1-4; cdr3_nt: TGCGCCAGCAGCAAAGGACAGGGGGCGCCAACTAATGAAAAACTGTTTTTT; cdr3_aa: CASSKGQGAPTNEKLFF
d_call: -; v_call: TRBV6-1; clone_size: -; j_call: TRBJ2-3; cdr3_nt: TGTGCCAGCAGTGAAGGATGGGCAGGGTACACAGATACGCAGTATTTT; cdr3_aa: CASSEGWAGYTDTQYF
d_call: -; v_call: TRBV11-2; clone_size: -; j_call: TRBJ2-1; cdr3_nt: TGTGCCAGCAGCCCTCAACCTAGAGACAATGAGCAGTTCTTC; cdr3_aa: CASSPQPRDNEQFF
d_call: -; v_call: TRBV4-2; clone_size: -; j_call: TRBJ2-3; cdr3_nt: TGTGCCAGCAGCCAAATCTCCGCGCGGGTAGCATCGGATACGCAGTATTTT; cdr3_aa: CASSQISARVASDTQYF
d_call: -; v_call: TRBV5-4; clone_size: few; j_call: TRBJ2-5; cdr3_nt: TGTGCCAGCAGCCCTGGAGGAGGAGAGACCCAGTACTTC; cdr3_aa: CASSPGGGETQYF
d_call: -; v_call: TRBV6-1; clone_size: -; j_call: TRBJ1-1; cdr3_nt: TGTGCCAGCAGTGAATTTGGAGGGCAGAACACTGAAGCTTTCTTT; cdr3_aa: CASSEFGGQNTEAFF
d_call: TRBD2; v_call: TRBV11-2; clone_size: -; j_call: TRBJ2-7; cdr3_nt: TGTGCCAGCAGCTTAGGGCCTAGCGGGGGGGCCGATATATACGAGCAGTACTTC; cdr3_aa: CASSLGPSGGADIYEQYF
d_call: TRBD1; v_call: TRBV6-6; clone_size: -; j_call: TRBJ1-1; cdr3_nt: TGTGCCAGCAGTCATCGTCGGACAGGGTTGAACACTGAAGCTTTCTTT; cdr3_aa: CASSHRRTGLNTEAFF
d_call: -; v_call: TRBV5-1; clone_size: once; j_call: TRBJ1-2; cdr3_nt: TGCGCCAGCAGCTTCTCAGGTAGTGATGGCTACACCTTC; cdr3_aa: CASSFSGSDGYTF
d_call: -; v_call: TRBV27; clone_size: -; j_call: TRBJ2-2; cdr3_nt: TGTGCCAGCACCCAGAGGAGGCAGGGGAAGTCCACCGGGGAGCTGTTTTTT; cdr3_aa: CASTQRRQGKSTGELFF
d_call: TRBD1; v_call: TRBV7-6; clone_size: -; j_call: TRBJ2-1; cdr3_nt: TGTGCCAGCAGCTTAAGGCGGACAGGGGCCTACAATGAGCAGTTCTTC; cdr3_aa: CASSLRRTGAYNEQFF
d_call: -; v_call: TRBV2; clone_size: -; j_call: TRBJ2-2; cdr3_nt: TGTGCCAGCAGCGCTACTAACCCCGTGAACACCGGGGAGCTGTTTTTT; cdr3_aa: CASSATNPVNTGELFF
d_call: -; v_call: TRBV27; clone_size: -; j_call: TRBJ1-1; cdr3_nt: TGTGCCAGCAGTTATAGACCAGGGAACACTGAAGCTTTCTTT; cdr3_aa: CASSYRPGNTEAFF
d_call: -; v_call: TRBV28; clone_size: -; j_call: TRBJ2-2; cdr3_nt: TGTGCCAGCAGTTTATTCGCGGCGGAGCTGTTTTTT; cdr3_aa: CASSLFAAELFF
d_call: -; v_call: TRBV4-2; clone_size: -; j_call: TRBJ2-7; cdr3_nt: TGTGCCAGCAGCCCTACAACGGAGGGTCTACACCCCTACGAGCAGTACTTC; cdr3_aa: CASSPTTEGLHPYEQYF
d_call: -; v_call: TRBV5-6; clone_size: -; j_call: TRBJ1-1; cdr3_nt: -; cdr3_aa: CASSVGQGATFF
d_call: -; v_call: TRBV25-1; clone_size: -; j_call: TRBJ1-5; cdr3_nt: TGTGCCAGCAGCCCCACAGGTCCTAATCAGCCCCAGCATTTT; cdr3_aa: CASSPTGPNQPQHF
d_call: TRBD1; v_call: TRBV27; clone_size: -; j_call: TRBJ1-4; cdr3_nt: TGTGCCAGCAGTTTAGAGTACAGGGGGGGGCTTGGTGAAAAACTGTTTTTT; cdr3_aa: CASSLEYRGGLGEKLFF
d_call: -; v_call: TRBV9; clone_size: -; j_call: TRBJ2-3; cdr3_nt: TGTGCCAGCAGCGCTGAGCTTTCAGATACGCAGTATTTT; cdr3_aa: CASSAELSDTQYF
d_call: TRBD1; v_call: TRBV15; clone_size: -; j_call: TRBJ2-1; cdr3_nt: TGTGCCACCAGCAGAGGGGGACAGGGGAACAATGAGCAGTTCTTC; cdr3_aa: CATSRGGQGNNEQFF
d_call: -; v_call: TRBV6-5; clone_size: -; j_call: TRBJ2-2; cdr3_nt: TGTGCCAGCTATCAACAGGCGCCTACCGGGGAGCTGTTTTTT; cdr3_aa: CASYQQAPTGELFF
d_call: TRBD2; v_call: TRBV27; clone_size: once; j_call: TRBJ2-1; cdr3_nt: TGTGCCAGCGGTGGAAGACTAGCGGGAGAAAATGAGCAGTTCTTC; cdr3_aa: CASGGRLAGENEQFF
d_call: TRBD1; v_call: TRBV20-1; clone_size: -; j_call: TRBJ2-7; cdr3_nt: TGCAGTGCTAGTCCGACAGGGGGCGCTTACGAGCAGTACTTC; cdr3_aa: CSASPTGGAYEQYF
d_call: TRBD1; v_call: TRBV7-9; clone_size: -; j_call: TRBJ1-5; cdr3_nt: TGTGCCAGCAACCCACACCGGGGACAGGGCGCAAATCAGCCCCAGCATTTT; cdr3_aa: CASNPHRGQGANQPQHF
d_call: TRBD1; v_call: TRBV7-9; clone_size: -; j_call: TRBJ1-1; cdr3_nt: TGTGCCAGCAGCTCACAAGGACAGGGGAGGACTGAAGCTTTCTTT; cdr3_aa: CASSSQGQGRTEAFF
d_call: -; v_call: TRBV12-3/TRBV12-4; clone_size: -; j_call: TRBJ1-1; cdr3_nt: TGTGCCAGCAGTCCCTCTACTATGAGTGAAGCTTTCTTT; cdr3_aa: CASSPSTMSEAFF
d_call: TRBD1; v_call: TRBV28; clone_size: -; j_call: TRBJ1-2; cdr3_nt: TGTGCCAGCAGTGAACTTTCAGGGGGCCTCTTGGGCTACACCTTC; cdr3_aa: CASSELSGGLLGYTF
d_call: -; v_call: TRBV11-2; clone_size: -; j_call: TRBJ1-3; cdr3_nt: TGTGCCAGCAGCTTTTGGGGGCCTGAGAGAAATGGAAACACCATATATTTT; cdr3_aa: CASSFWGPERNGNTIYF
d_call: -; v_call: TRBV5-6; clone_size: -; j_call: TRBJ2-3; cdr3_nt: TGTGCCAGCAGCTCGGACTGGACCACAGATACGCAGTATTTT; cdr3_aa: CASSSDWTTDTQYF
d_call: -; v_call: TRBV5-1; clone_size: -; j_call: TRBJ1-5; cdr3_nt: TGCGCCAGCAGCTGGGGGGGACGGGACAATCAGCCCCAGCATTTT; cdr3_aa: CASSWGGRDNQPQHF
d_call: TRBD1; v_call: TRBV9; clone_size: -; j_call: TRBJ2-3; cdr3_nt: TGTGCCAGCAGCGTAGAGGGACAGGGGAGCACAGATACGCAGTATTTT; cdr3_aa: CASSVEGQGSTDTQYF
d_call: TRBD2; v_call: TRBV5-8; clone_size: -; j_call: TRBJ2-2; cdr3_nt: TGTGCCAGCAGCTTAAGCGCGGGAAGAGCGGGGGGCACCGGGGAGCTGTTTTTT; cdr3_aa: CASSLSAGRAGGTGELFF
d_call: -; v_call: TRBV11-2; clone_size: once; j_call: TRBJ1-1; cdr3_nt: TGTGCCAGCAGCCCTGGGGGGGGTTGGGCTGAAGCTTTCTTT; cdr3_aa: CASSPGGGWAEAFF
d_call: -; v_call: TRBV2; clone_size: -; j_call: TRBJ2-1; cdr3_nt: TGTGCCAGCCGACGGGAGAGTCGCGAAGGTGAGCAGTTCTTC; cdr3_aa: CASRRESREGEQFF
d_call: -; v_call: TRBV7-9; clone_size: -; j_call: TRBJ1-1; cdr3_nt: TGTGCCAGCAGCTCCCGCCGGGACATTGACACTGAAGCTTTCTTT; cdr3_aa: CASSSRRDIDTEAFF
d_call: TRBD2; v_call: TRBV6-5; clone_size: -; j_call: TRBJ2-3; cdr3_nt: TGTGCCAGCAGTTCGACTAGCGGGACGCAGTATTTT; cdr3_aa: CASSSTSGTQYF
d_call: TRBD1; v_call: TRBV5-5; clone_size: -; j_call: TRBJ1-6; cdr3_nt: TGTGCCAGCAGCTTAGGGGACAGGGCGGATTCACCCCTCCACTTT; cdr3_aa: CASSLGDRADSPLHF
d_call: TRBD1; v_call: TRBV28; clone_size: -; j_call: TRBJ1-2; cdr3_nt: TGTGCCAGCAGCCCTGACAGGGGGTACTCTAACTATGGCTACACCTTC; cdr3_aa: CASSPDRGYSNYGYTF